The TCR delta chain under discussion was sequenced for a study of γδ T cells in repeated Plasmodium falciparum infection. Overall study findings and caveats: Vgamma9/Vdelta2+ T cells showed a stable polyclonal repertoire with shared TCRgamma sequences. In Vdelta2-negative, largely Vdelta1+, gammadelta repertoires, repeated controlled infections appeared to drive clonal selection waves.

Vgamma9/Vdelta2+ and Vdelta2-negative gammadelta T cells were flow-sorted from PBMC for bulk sequencing. With respect to this clone: Its antigen is unidentified. The TCRdb protein comes from a much larger clone and disagrees with this DNA's translation at residue 4, likely due to a read error; the protein given here is derived from the DNA.

TCRdb reanalysed the multiplex PCR reads with CATT. The sample includes 75,000 to 95,000 delta-chain clones, roughly 0.9% seen only once; the top ten take over 8.5%. This CDR3 contains 16 residues. The germline CDR1 and CDR2 sequences are GEAIGNYY and EKD. The rearrangement joins TRDV2 to TRDJ1, with TRDD3 identical over 9 bases. The J gene was missing in TCRdb and was found by matching the end of the DNA to germline. The specimen sequenced was gamma-delta T cells from blood. This receptor was identified in a pool of human donors (malaria-infected and uninfected, not separated). For the CDR3, the DNA is TGTGCCTGTGGCACCCTGGGGGATGGGGAGGCCGATAAACTCATCTTT. Its translation: CACGTLGDGEADKLIF.